This entry concerns a single TCR beta chain. The data were taken from a study of blood T cell repertoires in COVID-19. Study summary: Donors in the United States, Italy and Spain gave samples during acute or convalescent COVID-19. Sources were T cells, B-cell-depleted T cells, or PBMCs; the material itself was cDNA or gDNA.

Participant ages covered roughly 18 to 89 years across 20 to 25 US areas. This CDR3 spans 19 amino acids. In germline, CDR1 is ENHRY, CDR2 SYGVKD. Trimming took off 5 bases at V and 0 bases at J, with 20 bases between the two ends. Assay used: immunoSEQ multiplex PCR; TCRdb lists only in-frame clones, some missing. The sample consists of under 200,000 clones, roughly 85% of them appearing once. The receptor was isolated from a woman in her 70s in a cohort exposed to, infected with or recovered from COVID-19 (not recorded which). The chain carries TRBV10-3 and TRBJ2-6, with D perhaps matching TRBD1 (6 bases). Specimen: PBMCs or T cells enriched from blood (not recorded which). The CDR3 nucleotides are TGTGCCATCAGTTCTCAGCAGGGGATTTCCCTCTCTGGGGCCAACGTCCTGACTTTC. Protein product: CAISSQQGISLSGANVLTF.